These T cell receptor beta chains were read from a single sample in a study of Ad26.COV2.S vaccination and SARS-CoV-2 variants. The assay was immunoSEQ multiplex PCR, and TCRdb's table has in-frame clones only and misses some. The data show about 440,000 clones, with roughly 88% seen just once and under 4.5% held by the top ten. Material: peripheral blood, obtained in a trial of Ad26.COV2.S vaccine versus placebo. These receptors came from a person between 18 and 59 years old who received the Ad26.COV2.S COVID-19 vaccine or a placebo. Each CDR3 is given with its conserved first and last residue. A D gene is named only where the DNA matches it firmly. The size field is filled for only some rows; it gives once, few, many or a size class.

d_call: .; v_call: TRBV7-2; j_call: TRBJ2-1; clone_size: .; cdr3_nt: TGTGCCAGCAGCTTAGCGGGGATGGGGGGCGATGAGCAGTTCTTC; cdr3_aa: CASSLAGMGGDEQFF
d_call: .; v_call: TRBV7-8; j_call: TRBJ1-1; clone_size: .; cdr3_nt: TGTGCCAGCAGCTTAAGAGTCCGGGCGGTAGGCACTGAAGCTTTCTTT; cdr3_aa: CASSLRVRAVGTEAFF
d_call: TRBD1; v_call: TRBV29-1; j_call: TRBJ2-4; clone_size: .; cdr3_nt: TGCAGCGTGATGCAGGGGGTGAACATTCAGTACTTC; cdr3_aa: CSVMQGVNIQYF
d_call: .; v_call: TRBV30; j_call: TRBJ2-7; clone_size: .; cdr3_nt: TGTGCCTGGAGTGTAAGTCCTTTATACGAGCAGTACTTC; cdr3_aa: CAWSVSPLYEQYF
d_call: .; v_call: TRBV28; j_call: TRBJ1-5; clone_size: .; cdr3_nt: TGTGCCAGCAGTTACCTCACGGAGGGGAGGCAGCCCCAGCATTTT; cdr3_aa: CASSYLTEGRQPQHF
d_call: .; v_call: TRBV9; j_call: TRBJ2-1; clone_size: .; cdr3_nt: TGTGCCAGCAGCAACCCCAACAGCTTACCTTACAATGAGCAGTTCTTC; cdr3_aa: CASSNPNSLPYNEQFF
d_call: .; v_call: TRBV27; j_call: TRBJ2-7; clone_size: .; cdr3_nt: TGTGCCAGCAGTTTGTCTGCCTCCTACGAGCAGTACTTC; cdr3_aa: CASSLSASYEQYF
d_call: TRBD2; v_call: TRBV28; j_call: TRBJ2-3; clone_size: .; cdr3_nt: TGTGCCAGCAGCTTCTCCTTGACTAGCGGGGACCCCACAGATACGCAGTATTTT; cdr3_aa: CASSFSLTSGDPTDTQYF
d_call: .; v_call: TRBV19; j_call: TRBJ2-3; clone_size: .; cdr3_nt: TGTGCCAGTAGTATAACAGAAACAGATACGCAGTATTTT; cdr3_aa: CASSITETDTQYF
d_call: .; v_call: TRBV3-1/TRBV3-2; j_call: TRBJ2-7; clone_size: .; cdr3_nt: TGTGCCAGCAGCCATCGGAGGCCCCCCTTGCGGGACTTCTCCTACGAGCAGTACTTC; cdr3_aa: CASSHRRPPLRDFSYEQYF
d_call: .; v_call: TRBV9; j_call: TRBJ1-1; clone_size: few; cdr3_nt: TGTGCCAGCAGCGTACCCCCTCAGGGGACTGAAGCTTTCTTT; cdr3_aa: CASSVPPQGTEAFF
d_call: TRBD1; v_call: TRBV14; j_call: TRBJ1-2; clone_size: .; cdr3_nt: TGTGCCAGCAGCCAAGGGACAGGGATCGGCTACACCTTC; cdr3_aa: CASSQGTGIGYTF
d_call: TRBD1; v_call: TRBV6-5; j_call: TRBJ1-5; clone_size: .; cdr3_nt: TGTGCCAGCAGTTACACCGGGACAGGGGACCAGCCCCAGCATTTT; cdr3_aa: CASSYTGTGDQPQHF
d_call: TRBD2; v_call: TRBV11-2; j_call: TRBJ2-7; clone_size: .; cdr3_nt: TGTGCCAGCAGCCTGGAACTAGCGGTCTACGAGCAGTACTTC; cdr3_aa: CASSLELAVYEQYF
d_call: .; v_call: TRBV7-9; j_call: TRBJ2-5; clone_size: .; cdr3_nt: TGTGCCAGCAGCTATACGCTCGGGACACTGACCCAAGAGACCCAGTACTTC; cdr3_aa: CASSYTLGTLTQETQYF
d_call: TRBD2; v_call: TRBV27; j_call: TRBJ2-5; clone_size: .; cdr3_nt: TGTGCCAGCAGTTCCGCCGTCTTGGCAGCGGGGACCCAAGAGACCCAGTACTTC; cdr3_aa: CASSSAVLAAGTQETQYF
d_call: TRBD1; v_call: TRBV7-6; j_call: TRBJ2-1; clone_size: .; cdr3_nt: TGTGCCAGCAGCTTAGGACAGGGCGGTGAGCAGTTCTTC; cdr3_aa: CASSLGQGGEQFF
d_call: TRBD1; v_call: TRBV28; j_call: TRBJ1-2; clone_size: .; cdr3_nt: TGTGCCAGCAGTTTACGGCAGGGGGCCGTCTTCTATGGCTACACCTTC; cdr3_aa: CASSLRQGAVFYGYTF
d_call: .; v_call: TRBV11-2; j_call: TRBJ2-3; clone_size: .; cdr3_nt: TGTGCCAGCAGCTTAGGACAGACAGATACGCAGTATTTT; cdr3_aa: CASSLGQTDTQYF
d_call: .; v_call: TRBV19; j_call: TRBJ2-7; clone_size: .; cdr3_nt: TGTGCCAGTACCCAGGGTAATTCCCCCTTCTACGAGCAGTACTTC; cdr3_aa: CASTQGNSPFYEQYF
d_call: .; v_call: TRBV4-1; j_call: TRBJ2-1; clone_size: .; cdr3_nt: TGCGCCAGCGCCTCTCCTGGGAAGGGGTCCTACAATGAGCAGTTCTTC; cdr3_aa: CASASPGKGSYNEQFF
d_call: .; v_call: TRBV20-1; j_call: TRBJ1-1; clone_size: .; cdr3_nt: TGCAGTGCTAGCGGAACAGTAGAAGCTTTCTTT; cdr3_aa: CSASGTVEAFF
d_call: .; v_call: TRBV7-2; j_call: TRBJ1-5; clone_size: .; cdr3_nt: TGTGCCAGCAGCTTAGCAGGGGATAGCAATCAGCCCCAGCATTTT; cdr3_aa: CASSLAGDSNQPQHF
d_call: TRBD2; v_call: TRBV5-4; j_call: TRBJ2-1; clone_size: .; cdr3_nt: TGTGCCAGCAGCTTGAGCACTAGCGGGTCCTACAATGAGCAGTTCTTC; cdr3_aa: CASSLSTSGSYNEQFF